This TCR beta chain was retrieved from a study of human T cells and chemical hapten exposure. The wider study: Each week of the roughly 24-week study, patients had diphenylcyclopropenone applied to the scalp.

This clonotype has a count of ten or more. Time point in this sample: pre-sensitization, week 0. Described treatment: therapeutic diphenylcyclopropenone sensitization with weekly scalp DPC. Each CDR3 protein gets one entry after TCRdb re-called the RACE reads with MiXCR. The sample consists of more than 80,000 distinct CDR3 sequences, 11% of them appearing once. The CDR3 is 14 residues long. Germline V lookup: CDR1 SGHNT, CDR2 YYREEE (reference sequence). The V gene end was trimmed by 5 bases and the J gene end by 8 bases; junction bases not matched to a gene: 4. The V and J genes are TRBV5-4 and TRBJ1-4; 12 bases map to TRBD1. The sequences come from whole blood, collected in connection with sensitization to the hapten diphenylcyclopropenone (DPC). This receptor was identified in a woman between 55 and 75 years old with alopecia areata. Some clones in this sample may be carry-over from other donors' samples. For the CDR3, the DNA is TGTGCCAGCAGTCGGGACAGGGGGCAGGAAAAACTGTTTTTT. Its translation is CASSRDRGQEKLFF.